These 12 T cell receptor beta chains were sequenced from one sample in a study of TIL therapy for anti-PD-1-resistant metastatic lung cancer. The time point denotes: pre-treatment sample, taken before nivolumab and TIL therapy. The libraries were made with immunoSEQ v3. TCRdb keeps only in-frame clones here, not all; method: immunoSEQ multiplex PCR. The sample shows tens of thousands of clones, roughly 78% of them seen only once. Sequencing used blood, obtained at baseline. The receptors were sampled from a woman between 30 and 85 years old with non-small cell lung cancer.

The rearrangement joins TRBV7-8 to TRBJ2-1; 7 positions agree with TRBD2. With V trimmed by 1 base and J by 9 bases, 9 bases remained unmatched. The germline gives CDR1 SGHVS, CDR2 FQNEAQ. The CDR3 runs to 15 residues. CDR3 in DNA: TGTGCCAGCAGCTTAGGGGCGGGAGACATGCGTGAGCAGTTCTTC. Translated: CASSLGAGDMREQFF.

This sequence joins TRBV19 and TRBJ2-1; 7 bases agree with TRBD2. The junction had 9 bases not matched to a gene; V was cut back by 1 base and J by 3 bases. Germline CDR1 and CDR2: LNHDA and SQIVND (reference sequence). The CDR3 is 17 amino acids. CDR3 region: CASSIARGTTDYNEQFF. The CDR3 region has the DNA TGTGCCAGTAGTATAGCGCGCGGGACTACGGACTACAATGAGCAGTTCTTC.

Of note for this clone: The same CDR3 also results from other DNA sequences found in this sample. The genes are TRBV5-1 and TRBJ2-5; TRBD1 agrees at 9 bases. Trimming at V came to 2 bases and at J to 4 bases, leaving 6 bases not matched to a gene. Germline V gene data show CDR1 as SGHRS and CDR2 as YFSETQ. The CDR3 covers 15 residues. Written as DNA, the CDR3 is TGCGCCAGCAGCTTAGGGACAGGGACAGGAGAGACCCAGTACTTC. Amino acid sequence: CASSLGTGTGETQYF.

The rearrangement joins TRBV5-1 to TRBJ2-7; 8 nucleotides align to TRBD1. The V segment lost 4 bases and the J segment 2 bases; nucleotides outside the gene matches: 8. Germline V gene lookup returns CDR1 SGHRS and CDR2 YFSETQ. The CDR3 is 15 residues long. The CDR3 spells CASSPGQAPAYEQYF. DNA of the CDR3: TGCGCCAGCAGCCCGGGACAGGCCCCAGCCTACGAGCAGTACTTC.

This clone was counted only a few times. The rearrangement uses TRBV5-1 and TRBJ1-2; perhaps TRBD1 as D (5 bases). There are 13 residues in the CDR3. The germline gives CDR1 SGHRS, CDR2 YFSETQ. Trimming shortened V by 3 bases and J by 8 bases, and 14 bases separated the two germline ends. CDR3 residues: CASSSDSPRGYTF. CDR3 sequence (DNA): TGCGCCAGCAGCTCCGACAGCCCTAGGGGCTACACCTTC.

This CDR3 is CASSQDWAGYEQYF. The CDR3 nucleotides are TGCGCCAGCAGCCAAGATTGGGCAGGATACGAGCAGTACTTC. V and J are TRBV4-3 and TRBJ2-7, with D hard to call. CDR1 is LGHNA, CDR2 YSLEER, per germline. The germline V and J ends were trimmed by 0 bases and 4 bases, with 10 bases remaining between them. This CDR3 contains 14 residues.

This chain links TRBV15 with TRBJ1-2; D not certain. Germline assignment: CDR1 LNHNV and CDR2 YYDKDF (reference sequence). V shed 0 bases and J shed 7 bases, with 15 bases lying between them. The CDR3 sequence is 15 residues long. In DNA form, the CDR3 reads TGTGCCACCAGCAGAGATATTGTATCAGGATCTGGCTACACCTTC. This gives the protein CATSRDIVSGSGYTF. Using reference TRBV15 and TRBJ1-2 for the parts outside the CDR3, the full variable domain is DAMVIQNPRYQVTQFGKPVTLSCSQTLNHNVMYWYQQKSSQAPKLLFHYYDKDFNNEADTPDNFQSRRPNTSFCFLDIRSPGLGDTAMYLCATSRDIVSGSGYTFGSGTRLTVV.

The chain carries TRBV25-1 and TRBJ1-6; 8 bases fit TRBD1. The V gene's germline CDR1 is MGHDK and CDR2 SYGVNS. The CDR3 totals 15 residues. Unmatched junction bases numbered 5, after V lost 2 bases and J lost 8 bases. The CDR3 DNA is TGTGCCAGCAGTGAAGCTAACAGGGGGTATTCACCCCTCCACTTT. Translation: CASSEANRGYSPLHF.

This chain connects TRBV28 to TRBJ2-4, with D perhaps TRBD1 (6 bases). The CDR3 is 14 amino acids. Germline V lookup: CDR1 MDHEN, CDR2 SYDVKM. Trimming cost V 6 bases and J 4 bases, with 13 bases left between them. The CDR3 is CASSRWTEKNIQYF. DNA of the CDR3: TGTGCCAGCAGCCGTTGGACAGAGAAAAACATTCAGTACTTC.

The V gene is TRBV5-1, the J gene TRBJ1-4; D not resolved. CDR1 and CDR2 (germline): SGHRS, YFSETQ. The CDR3 is 14 amino acids. Trimming shortened V by 2 bases and J by 3 bases, and 8 bases separated the two germline ends. CDR3 bases: TGCGCCAGCAGCTTCGGGCAGCCTAATGAAAAACTGTTTTTT. Translation gives CASSFGQPNEKLFF.

This chain connects TRBV4-1 to TRBJ1-4; tentative D call: TRBD1 (5 bases). CDR1 is MGHRA and CDR2 is YSYEKL in the germline V gene. The CDR3 totals 14 residues. The V end was cut by 2 bases, the J end by 5 bases, with 9 bases between. This CDR3 is CASSQRDGNEKLFF. The CDR3 DNA sequence: TGCGCCAGCAGCCAACGGGACGGGAATGAAAAACTGTTTTTT.

This clone was seen more than once but under ten times. This chain uses TRBV29-1 with TRBJ2-7; D unclear. From germline, CDR1 is SQVTM and CDR2 ANQGSEA. The V gene lost 7 bases and the J gene lost 0 bases, with 13 bases spanning the gap. This CDR3 comprises 13 residues. CDR3 protein: CSARGRSSYEQYF. The CDR3 nucleotides read TGCAGCGCCCGAGGCAGGAGCTCCTACGAGCAGTACTTC.